This TCR beta chain was obtained from a study of cytotoxic CD8 clonotypes in ibrutinib-treated CLL. The wider study: Researchers reported 11 relapsed/refractory and roughly 15 treatment-naive patients, 17 of them IGHV unmutated. Overall study findings and caveats: Few clonotypes were public, and these shrank or held steady under treatment. Measured clonality at baseline was greater than in age-matched healthy donors and tracked with circulating CD8+ T-cell counts.

Remarks on this clone: Its antigen is unknown.

Germline V gene sequence: CDR1 LGHNA, CDR2 YSLEER. With 0 bases removed from V and 4 bases from J, the gap between germline ends came to 11 bases. The CDR3 extends over 15 amino acids. This table comes from immunoSEQ multiplex PCR, and its TCRdb copy is limited to in-frame clones, with some not included. The sample holds 150,000 to 200,000 clones, roughly 80% seen once. PBMCs that had been cryopreserved were the source of about 2 micrograms of genomic DNA for TCR beta libraries. This sample comprised PBMCs, obtained after 24 months of ibrutinib treatment. The gene calls are TRBV4-3 and TRBJ2-3; possible D gene TRBD1, 6 bases. The TCR was taken from a human donor with chronic lymphocytic leukemia. The CDR3 bases are TGCGCCAGCAGCCAAGACGGGGACATCGCAGATACGCAGTATTTT. This codes for CASSQDGDIADTQYF.